These 21 T cell receptor beta chains originate from one sample sequenced in a study of blood T cell repertoires in COVID-19. Method: immunoSEQ multiplex PCR; TCRdb's copy keeps in-frame clones and lacks some. Of some 50,000 clones detected, just over 90% appear once; the ten largest clones hold approximately 6.2%. Sequencing input: peripheral blood. All receptors derive from a man aged 40-49 years with acute or convalescent COVID-19.

The table lists this clone with a few counts. The rearrangement uses TRBV5-6 and TRBJ2-2; perhaps TRBD2 as D (6 bases). V lost 6 bases and J lost 0, with 15 bases in between. Per the germline V gene, CDR1 is SGHDT and CDR2 is YYEEEE. This CDR3 has 16 residues. CDR3 sequence (DNA): TGTGCCAGCACCCCCTGGGGAGGCGCGAACACCGGGGAGCTGTTTTTT. Protein: CASTPWGGANTGELFF.

The chain combines TRBV7-2 with TRBJ1-2; possibly TRBD1 for D (6 bases). The CDR3 has 12 residues. The germline V and J ends were trimmed by 5 bases and 8 bases, with 12 bases remaining between them. Germline V gives CDR1 SGHTA, CDR2 FQGNSA. DNA for the CDR3: TGTGCCAGCAGCAGATACAGGGACGGCTACACCTTC. Protein product: CASSRYRDGYTF.

The rearrangement links TRBV19 to TRBJ2-7; perhaps TRBD1 as D (6 bases). CDR3 size: 14 residues. CDR1 and CDR2 (germline): LNHDA, SQIVND (reference sequence). Trimming removed 5 bases from V and 0 bases from J, with 11 bases in between. The CDR3 here is CASSAWTDSYEQYF. The CDR3 DNA is TGTGCCAGTAGTGCTTGGACAGACTCCTACGAGCAGTACTTC. Combining the CDR3 with reference TRBV19 and TRBJ2-7 gives the whole variable domain DGGITQSPKYLFRKEGQNVTLSCEQNLNHDAMYWYRQDPGQGLRLIYYSQIVNDFQKGDIAEGYSVSREKKESFPLTVTSAQKNPTAFYLCASSAWTDSYEQYFGPGTRLTVT.

The V gene is TRBV29-1, the J gene TRBJ1-1; possibly TRBD1 for D (5 bases). The germline V gene has CDR1 SQVTM and CDR2 ANQGSEA. The CDR3 spans 13 residues. V lost 4 bases and J 4 bases, leaving 13 bases between the germline ends. The CDR3 region has the DNA TGCAGCGTTGCGATCGGGAGGGGCACTGAAGCTTTCTTT. Its translation is CSVAIGRGTEAFF.

This sequence joins TRBV3-1 (or the pseudogene TRBV3-2) and TRBJ1-2, with 9 bases lining up with TRBD1. V was clipped by 0 bases and J by 13 bases; unmatched bases: 6. Germline CDR1 reads LGHDT; CDR2 reads YNNKEL (reference sequence). CDR3 size: 13 residues. The CDR3: CASSQEQGASSTF. Written as DNA, the CDR3 is TGTGCCAGCAGCCAAGAACAGGGGGCATCGAGCACCTTC.

V and J are TRBV27 and TRBJ2-1, with D possibly matching TRBD2 (7 bases). The CDR3 totals 19 residues. Trimming left V 1 base short and J 3 bases short, with 22 bases between. Germline V gives CDR1 MNHEY, CDR2 SMNVEV (reference sequence). The CDR3 nucleotides read TGTGCCAGCAGTTTATACCCCCTCGGGGGGCAGGGGCTCTACAATGAGCAGTTCTTC. Protein sequence: CASSLYPLGGQGLYNEQFF.

The rearrangement joins TRBV11-2 to TRBJ2-7; D gene unclear. This CDR3 region has 13 residues. Germline V gene lookup returns CDR1 SGHAT and CDR2 FQNNGV. The V gene lost 1 base and the J gene lost 2 bases, with 6 bases spanning the gap. The CDR3 here is CASSLVVPYEQYF. The DNA of the CDR3 is TGTGCCAGCAGCTTAGTCGTCCCCTACGAGCAGTACTTC.

This chain connects TRBV7-3 to TRBJ2-3, with TRBD2 identical over 9 bases. The CDR3 sequence is 15 residues long. CDR1 is SGHTA, CDR2 FQGTGA, per germline. Trimming cost V 3 bases and J 3 bases; bases outside gene matches: 4. CDR3 sequence (DNA): TGTGCCAGCAGCTTTAGCGGGAGTGAGACAGATACGCAGTATTTT. Translation gives CASSFSGSETDTQYF.

On this clone: The same CDR3 arises from other DNA sequences in this sample as well. V is TRBV5-8 and J is TRBJ1-1; tentative D call: TRBD1 (5 bases). The germline V and J ends were trimmed by 0 bases and 6 bases, with 12 bases remaining between them. The germline V gene has CDR1 SGHTS and CDR2 YDEGEE. The CDR3 sequence is 14 residues long. This CDR3 reads CASSLAGGGSEAFF. The CDR3 DNA follows: TGTGCCAGCAGCTTGGCCGGGGGGGGTTCTGAAGCTTTCTTT.

A remark on this clone: This same CDR3 is encoded by further DNA sequences in the sample. V gene TRBV7-9 combines with J gene TRBJ1-6; no firm D call. Trimming took 3 bases from V and 4 from J, leaving 7 bases between them. This CDR3 contains 14 residues. Germline loops: CDR1 SEHNR, CDR2 FQNEAQ (reference sequence). In DNA form, the CDR3 reads TGTGCCAGCAGCTTGGAACAGTATAATTCACCCCTCCACTTT. The encoded protein is CASSLEQYNSPLHF.

The V gene is TRBV4-1, the J gene TRBJ2-1; tentative D call: TRBD2 (5 bases). The CDR3 totals 15 residues. The germline CDR1 and CDR2 sequences are MGHRA and YSYEKL. Trimming stripped 0 bases from V and 6 bases from J, with 12 bases between. In DNA form, the CDR3 reads TGCGCCAGCAGCCAAGAGGCTAGCATGTTCAATGAGCAGTTCTTC. It yields the protein CASSQEASMFNEQFF.

To note about this clone: At one of its ends the junction is not consistent with the germline gene, which may arise from a read error. This rearrangement joins TRBV19 to TRBJ1-3, with a tentative D call TRBD1 (5 bases). From germline, CDR1 is LNHDA and CDR2 SQIVND (reference sequence). The CDR3 extends over 16 amino acids. The CDR3 DNA reads TGTGCCAGTAGTGTAGAGACTCAGGGATATGGAAACACCATATATTTT. Amino acid sequence: CASSVETQGYGNTIYF.

The CDR3 spells CASSEGRHLLRAFF. DNA of the CDR3: TGCGCCAGCAGCGAAGGGAGACACCTACTCCGGGCTTTCTTT. This sequence joins TRBV5-1 and TRBJ1-1; D gene uncertain. Trimming stripped 4 bases from V and 11 bases from J, with 21 bases between. Germline V gene lookup returns CDR1 SGHRS and CDR2 YFSETQ. The CDR3 length is 14 residues.

J is TRBJ2-5 and V is TRBV5-1; 10 bases align to TRBD1. CDR1 is SGHRS, CDR2 YFSETQ, per germline. J was trimmed by 3 bases and V by 4 bases; bases with no gene match: 6. The CDR3 runs to 15 residues. This chain's CDR3 is CASSPGQGVEETQYF. The CDR3 DNA reads TGCGCCAGCAGCCCCGGACAGGGGGTCGAAGAGACCCAGTACTTC.

The CDR3 sequence is CASSPNTGTGELFF. In DNA, the CDR3 is TGTGCCAGCTCACCAAACACGGGGACCGGGGAGCTGTTTTTT. This rearrangement joins TRBV18 to TRBJ2-2, with D tentatively TRBD2 (5 bases). Germline CDR1 is KGHSH and CDR2 is LQKENI. V lost 2 bases and J 5 bases, leaving 9 bases between the germline ends. The CDR3 is made up of 14 amino acids. The full variable domain, with the rest looked up from reference TRBV18 and TRBJ2-2, is NAGVMQNPRHLVRRRGQEARLRCSPMKGHSHVYWYRQLPEEGLKFMVYLQKENIIDESGMPKERFSAEFPKEGPSILRIQQVVRGDSAAYFCASSPNTGTGELFFGEGSRLTVL.

This chain uses TRBV2 with TRBJ2-3, with TRBD1 as a possible D gene (6 bases). CDR1 is SNHLY and CDR2 is FYNNEI in the germline V gene. The CDR3 sequence is 15 residues long. The V end was cut by 3 bases, the J end by 2 bases, with 12 bases between. The CDR3 protein is CASSDWNRATDTQYF. CDR3 bases: TGTGCCAGCAGTGACTGGAACAGGGCCACAGATACGCAGTATTTT.

The CDR3, as DNA: TGTGCTAGTGGTGATCCAGGGTCAGCCATTTACGAGCAGTACTTC. Translated, it gives CASGDPGSAIYEQYF. This chain links TRBV12-5 with TRBJ2-7, with D possibly matching TRBD1 (5 bases). From germline, CDR1 is LGHNT and CDR2 FRNRAP. The CDR3 consists of 15 residues. V shed 5 bases and J shed 4 bases, with 18 bases lying between them.

The chain links TRBV6-5 to TRBJ2-7, with D maybe TRBD2 (5 bases). Per the germline V gene, CDR1 is MNHEY and CDR2 is SVGAGI. V was trimmed by 10 bases and J by 7 bases, leaving 20 bases between them. The CDR3 extends over 13 amino acids. This CDR3 reads CATLSPGVGEQYF. Here the CDR3 DNA reads TGTGCCACCCTGTCCCCCGGGGTAGGGGAGCAGTACTTC.

The CDR3 sequence is CASSMTATNEKLFF. The CDR3 bases are TGTGCCAGCAGCATGACAGCAACTAATGAAAAACTGTTTTTT. This chain links TRBV6-5 with TRBJ1-4; possible D gene TRBD1, 5 bases. Trimming took 6 bases from V and 0 from J, leaving 8 bases between them. Germline CDR1 MNHEY, CDR2 SVGAGI. The CDR3 has 14 residues.

The chain carries TRBV24-1 and TRBJ2-1; 14 positions match TRBD2. The CDR3 is made up of 16 amino acids. The germline V gene encodes CDR1 KGHDR and CDR2 SFDVKD. Unmatched junction bases numbered 3, after V lost 2 bases and J lost 7 bases. DNA of the CDR3: TGTGCCACCAGTGATTCGACTAGCGGGAGGGGAAATGAGCAGTTCTTC. Its protein product is CATSDSTSGRGNEQFF.

J is TRBJ2-2 and V is TRBV24-1; 7 nucleotides align to TRBD1. Germline CDR1 is KGHDR and CDR2 is SFDVKD. The CDR3 has 17 amino acids. The V and J ends lost 9 bases and 4 bases, in that order; junction bases with no gene match: 16. This CDR3 is CATAAGTATIGTGELFF. Written as DNA, the CDR3 is TGTGCCACCGCAGCCGGGACAGCCACGATCGGCACCGGGGAGCTGTTTTTT.